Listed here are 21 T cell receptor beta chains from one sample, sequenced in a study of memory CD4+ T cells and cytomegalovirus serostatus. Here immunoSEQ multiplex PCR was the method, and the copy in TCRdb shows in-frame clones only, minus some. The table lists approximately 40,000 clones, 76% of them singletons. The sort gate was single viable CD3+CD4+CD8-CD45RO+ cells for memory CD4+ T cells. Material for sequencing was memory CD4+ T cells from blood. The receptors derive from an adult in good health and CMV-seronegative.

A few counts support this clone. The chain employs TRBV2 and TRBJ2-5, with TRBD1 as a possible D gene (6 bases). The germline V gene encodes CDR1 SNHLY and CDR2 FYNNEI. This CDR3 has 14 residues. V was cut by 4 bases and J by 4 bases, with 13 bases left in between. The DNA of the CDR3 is TGTGCCAGCAGTGCTGGGACAAGGGGAGAGACCCAGTACTTC. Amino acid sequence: CASSAGTRGETQYF.

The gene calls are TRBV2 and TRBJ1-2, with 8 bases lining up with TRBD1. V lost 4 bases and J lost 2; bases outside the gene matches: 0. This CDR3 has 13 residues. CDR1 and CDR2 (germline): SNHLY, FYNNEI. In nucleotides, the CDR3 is TGTGCCAGCAGTGCAGGGGGCAACTATGGCTACACCTTC. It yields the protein CASSAGGNYGYTF.

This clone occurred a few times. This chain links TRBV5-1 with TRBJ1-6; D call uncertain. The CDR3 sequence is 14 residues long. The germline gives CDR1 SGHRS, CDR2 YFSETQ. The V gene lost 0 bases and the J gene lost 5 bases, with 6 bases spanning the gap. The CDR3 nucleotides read TGCGCCAGCAGCTTGGTGACAAATAATTCACCCCTCCACTTT. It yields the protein CASSLVTNNSPLHF.

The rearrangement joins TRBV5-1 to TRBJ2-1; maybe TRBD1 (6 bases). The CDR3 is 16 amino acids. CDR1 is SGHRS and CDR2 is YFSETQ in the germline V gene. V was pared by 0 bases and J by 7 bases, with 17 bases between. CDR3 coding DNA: TGCGCCAGCAGCTTGGAGGGGAGACAGGTTGGGAATGAGCAGTTCTTC. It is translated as CASSLEGRQVGNEQFF.

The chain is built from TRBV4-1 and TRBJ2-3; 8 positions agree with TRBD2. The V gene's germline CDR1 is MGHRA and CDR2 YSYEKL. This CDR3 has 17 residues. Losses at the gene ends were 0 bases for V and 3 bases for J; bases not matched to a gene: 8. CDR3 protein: CASSQDGTGGWTDTQYF. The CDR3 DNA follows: TGCGCCAGCAGCCAAGATGGAACGGGGGGGTGGACAGATACGCAGTATTTT.

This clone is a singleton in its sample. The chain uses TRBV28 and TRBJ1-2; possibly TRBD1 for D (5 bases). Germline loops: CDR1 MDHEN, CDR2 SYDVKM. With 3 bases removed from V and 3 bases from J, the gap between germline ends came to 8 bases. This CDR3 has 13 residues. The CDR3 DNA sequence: TGTGCCAGCAGTTTGCCGGGGGACTATGGCTACACCTTC. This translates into CASSLPGDYGYTF.

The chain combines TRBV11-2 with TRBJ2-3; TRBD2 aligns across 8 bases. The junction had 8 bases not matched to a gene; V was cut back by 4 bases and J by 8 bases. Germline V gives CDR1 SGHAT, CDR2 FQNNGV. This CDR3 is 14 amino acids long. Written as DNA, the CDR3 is TGTGCCAGCAGCTCTACGGGGGGGCCTGCTACGCAGTATTTT. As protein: CASSSTGGPATQYF.

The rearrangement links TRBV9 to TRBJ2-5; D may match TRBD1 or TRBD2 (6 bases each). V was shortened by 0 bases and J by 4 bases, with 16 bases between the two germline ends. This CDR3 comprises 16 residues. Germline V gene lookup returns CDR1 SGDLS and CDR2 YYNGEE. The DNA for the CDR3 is TGTGCCAGCAGCGTAGAGTCGGGGGCGCGGGGAGAGACCCAGTACTTC. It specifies CASSVESGARGETQYF. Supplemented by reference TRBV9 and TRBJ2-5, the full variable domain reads DSGVTQTPKHLITATGQRVTLRCSPRSGDLSVYWYQQSLDQGLQFLIQYYNGEERAKGNILERFSAQQFPDLHSELNLSSLELGDSALYFCASSVESGARGETQYFGPGTRLLVL.

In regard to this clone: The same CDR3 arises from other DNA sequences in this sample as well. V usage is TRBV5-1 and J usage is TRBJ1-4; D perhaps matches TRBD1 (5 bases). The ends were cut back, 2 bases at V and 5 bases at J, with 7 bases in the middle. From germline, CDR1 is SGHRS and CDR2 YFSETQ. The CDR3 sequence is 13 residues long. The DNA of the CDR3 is TGCGCCAGCAGCTTTGGGGGGAATGAAAAACTGTTTTTT. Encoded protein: CASSFGGNEKLFF.

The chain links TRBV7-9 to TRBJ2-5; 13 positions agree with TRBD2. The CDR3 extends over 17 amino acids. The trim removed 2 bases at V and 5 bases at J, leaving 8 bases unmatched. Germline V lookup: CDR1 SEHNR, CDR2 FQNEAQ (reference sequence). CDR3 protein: CASSLLGLAGEGETQYF. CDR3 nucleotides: TGTGCCAGCAGCTTACTAGGACTAGCGGGAGAGGGGGAGACCCAGTACTTC.

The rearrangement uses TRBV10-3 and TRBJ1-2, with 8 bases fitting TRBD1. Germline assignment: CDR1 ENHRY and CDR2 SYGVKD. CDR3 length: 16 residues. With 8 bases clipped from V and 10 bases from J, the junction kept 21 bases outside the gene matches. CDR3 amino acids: CAIGQGITGLLPFYTF. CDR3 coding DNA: TGTGCCATCGGACAGGGTATTACTGGGCTCCTCCCTTTCTACACCTTC.

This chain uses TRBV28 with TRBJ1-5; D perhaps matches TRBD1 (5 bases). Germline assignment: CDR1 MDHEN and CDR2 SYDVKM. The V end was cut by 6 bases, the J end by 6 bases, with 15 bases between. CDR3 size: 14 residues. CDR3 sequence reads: CASRRQGIRQPQHF. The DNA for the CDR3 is TGTGCCAGCAGAAGGCAGGGAATCCGTCAGCCCCAGCATTTT.

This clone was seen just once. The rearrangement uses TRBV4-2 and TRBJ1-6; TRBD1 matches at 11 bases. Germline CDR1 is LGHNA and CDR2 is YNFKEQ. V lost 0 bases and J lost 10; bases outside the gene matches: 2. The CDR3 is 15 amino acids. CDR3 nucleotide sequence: TGTGCCAGCAGCCAAGATGGGGACAGGGGGTCACCCCTCCACTTT. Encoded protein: CASSQDGDRGSPLHF.

In nucleotides, the CDR3 is TGCGCCAGCAGCCCGGGGACTACAAAAGAGACCCAGTACTTC. Its protein product is CASSPGTTKETQYF. This chain uses TRBV4-1 with TRBJ2-5, with 7 bases lining up with TRBD2. This CDR3 contains 14 residues. Germline trimming cut 4 bases from V and 3 bases from J; bases unmatched to any gene: 5. The V gene's germline CDR1 is MGHRA and CDR2 YSYEKL.

CDR3 DNA: TGCGCCAGCGGTGATGGCTCTGGAAACACCATATATTTT. Translated: CASGDGSGNTIYF. The V call is TRBV5-1, the J call TRBJ1-3, with D uncertain. Germline V gene data show CDR1 as SGHRS and CDR2 as YFSETQ. The V gene lost 7 bases and the J gene lost 0 bases, with 8 bases spanning the gap. The length of the CDR3 is 13 residues.

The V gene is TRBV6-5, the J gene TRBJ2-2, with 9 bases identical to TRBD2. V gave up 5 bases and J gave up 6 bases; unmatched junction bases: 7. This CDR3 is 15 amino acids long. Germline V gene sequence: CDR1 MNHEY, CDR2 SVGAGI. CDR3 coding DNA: TGTGCCAGCAGTCTCCAGACTAGCGGAGCCGGGGAGCTGTTTTTT. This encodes CASSLQTSGAGELFF.

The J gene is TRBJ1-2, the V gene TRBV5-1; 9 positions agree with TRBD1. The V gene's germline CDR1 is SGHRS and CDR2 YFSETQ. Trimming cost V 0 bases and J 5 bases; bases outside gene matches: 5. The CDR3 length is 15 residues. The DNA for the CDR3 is TGCGCCAGCAGCTTGGCCAATGGACAGGGGTATGGCTACACCTTC. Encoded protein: CASSLANGQGYGYTF.

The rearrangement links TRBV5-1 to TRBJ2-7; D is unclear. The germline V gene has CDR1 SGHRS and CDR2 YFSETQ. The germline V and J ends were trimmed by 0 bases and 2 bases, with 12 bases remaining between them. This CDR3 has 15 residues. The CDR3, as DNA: TGCGCCAGCAGCTTGGCCCCCGGGCCACCCTACGAGCAGTACTTC. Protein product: CASSLAPGPPYEQYF.

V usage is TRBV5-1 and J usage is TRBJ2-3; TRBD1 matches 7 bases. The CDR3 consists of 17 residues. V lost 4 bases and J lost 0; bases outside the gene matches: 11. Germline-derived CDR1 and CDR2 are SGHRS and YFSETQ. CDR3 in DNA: TGCGCCAGCAGCCCAAACCCAGGGGGAAGTAGCACAGATACGCAGTATTTT. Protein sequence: CASSPNPGGSSTDTQYF.

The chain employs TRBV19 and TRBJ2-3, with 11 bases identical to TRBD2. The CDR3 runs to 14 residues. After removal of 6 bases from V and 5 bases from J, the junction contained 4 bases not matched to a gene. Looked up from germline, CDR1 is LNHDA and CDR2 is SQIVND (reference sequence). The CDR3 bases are TGTGCCAGTAGCCCGGGACTAGCGGTAGATACGCAGTATTTT. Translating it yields CASSPGLAVDTQYF.

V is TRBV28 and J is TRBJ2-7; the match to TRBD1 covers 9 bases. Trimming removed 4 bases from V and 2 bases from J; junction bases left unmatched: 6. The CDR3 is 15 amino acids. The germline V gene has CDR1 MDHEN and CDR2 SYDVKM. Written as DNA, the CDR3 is TGTGCCAGCAGTTCCCTCGGGACAGGGCCCTACGAGCAGTACTTC. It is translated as CASSSLGTGPYEQYF. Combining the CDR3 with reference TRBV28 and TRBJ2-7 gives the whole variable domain DVKVTQSSRYLVKRTGEKVFLECVQDMDHENMFWYRQDPGLGLRLIYFSYDVKMKEKGDIPEGYSVSREKKERFSLILESASTNQTSMYLCASSSLGTGPYEQYFGPGTRLTVT.